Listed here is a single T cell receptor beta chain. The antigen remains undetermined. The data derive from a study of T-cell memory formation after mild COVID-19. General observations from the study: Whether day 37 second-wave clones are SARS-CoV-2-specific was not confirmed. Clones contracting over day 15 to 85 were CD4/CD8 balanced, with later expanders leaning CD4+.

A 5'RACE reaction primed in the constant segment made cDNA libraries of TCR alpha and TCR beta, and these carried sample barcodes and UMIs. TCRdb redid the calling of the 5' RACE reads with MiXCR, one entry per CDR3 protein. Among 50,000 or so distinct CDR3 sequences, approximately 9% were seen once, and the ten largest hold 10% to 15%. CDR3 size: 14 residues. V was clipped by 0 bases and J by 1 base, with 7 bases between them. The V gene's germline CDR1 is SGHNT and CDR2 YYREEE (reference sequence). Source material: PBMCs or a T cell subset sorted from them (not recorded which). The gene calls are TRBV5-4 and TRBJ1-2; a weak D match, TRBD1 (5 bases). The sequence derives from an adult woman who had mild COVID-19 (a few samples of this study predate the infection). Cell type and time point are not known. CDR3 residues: CASSLGQGNYGYTF. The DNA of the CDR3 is TGTGCCAGCAGCTTGGGGCAGGGTAACTATGGCTACACCTTC.